These 15 T cell receptor beta chains originate from one sample sequenced in a study of neurological immune-mediated disorders. Via MiXCR, TCRdb re-called the 5' RACE reads, giving one row per CDR3 protein. The table has approximately 39,000 distinct CDR3 sequences, around 7.2% seen once. The sample was CD4+ T cells from blood. Receptor source: a man in his fifties in good health.

There are many counts of this clonotype. V gene TRBV7-9 combines with J gene TRBJ1-4; 10 bases are a match to TRBD1. V was clipped by 4 bases and J by 5 bases; unmatched bases: 7. This CDR3 has 16 residues. CDR1 is SEHNR and CDR2 is FQNEAQ in the germline V gene (reference sequence). The CDR3 sequence is CASSSPGGQGNEKLFF. DNA of the CDR3: TGTGCCAGCAGCTCACCCGGGGGACAGGGGAATGAAAAACTGTTTTTT. Full variable domain (missing parts from reference TRBV7-9 and TRBJ1-4): DTGVSQNPRHKITKRGQNVTFRCDPISEHNRLYWYRQTLGQGPEFLTYFQNEAQLEKSRLLSDRFSAERPKGSFSTLEIQRTEQGDSAMYLCASSSPGGQGNEKLFFGSGTQLSVL.

The chain uses TRBV7-2 and TRBJ1-5; 7 bases agree with TRBD1. The CDR3 sequence is 19 residues long. Germline loops: CDR1 SGHTA, CDR2 FQGNSA. Germline trimming cut 2 bases from V and 2 bases from J; bases unmatched to any gene: 15. CDR3 nucleotide sequence: TGTGCCAGCAGCTTAATCGTAACAGGGGCCCCCATGGGCAATCAGCCCCAGCATTTT. It encodes CASSLIVTGAPMGNQPQHF.

This clonotype was picked up many times. The V call is TRBV7-8, the J call TRBJ2-1; D is perhaps TRBD1 (6 bases). The V end lost 4 bases, the J end lost 2 bases, and 9 bases lay between the germline ends. The CDR3 has 14 amino acids. In germline, CDR1 is SGHVS, CDR2 FQNEAQ. CDR3 bases: TGTGCCAGCAGCTCGACAGGACCCTACAATGAGCAGTTCTTC. Protein product: CASSSTGPYNEQFF.

This clonotype was seen ten or more times. The chain carries TRBV7-2 and TRBJ1-6; no firm D call. The CDR3 is made up of 14 amino acids. Germline V gene sequence: CDR1 SGHTA, CDR2 FQGNSA. V lost 5 bases and J 7 bases, leaving 12 bases between the germline ends. The CDR3 reads CASSHRDGNSPLHF. Here the CDR3 DNA reads TGTGCCAGCAGCCACCGAGACGGGAATTCACCCCTCCACTTT.

There are many counts of this clonotype. The gene calls are TRBV4-1 and TRBJ2-2; TRBD1 matches at 7 bases. Losses at the gene ends were 6 bases for V and 3 bases for J; bases not matched to a gene: 7. CDR3 length equals 15 residues. Germline loops: CDR1 MGHRA, CDR2 YSYEKL. Here the CDR3 DNA reads TGCGCCAGCAGTCTGACAGGGTACGACACCGGGGAGCTGTTTTTT. This sequence encodes CASSLTGYDTGELFF.

This clonotype was counted many times. The rearrangement uses TRBV10-3 and TRBJ2-3; D assignment may be TRBD1 or TRBD2 (5 bases each). This CDR3 has 12 residues. V was clipped by 10 bases and J by 10 bases, with 18 bases between them. Germline assignment: CDR1 ENHRY and CDR2 SYGVKD. CDR3 sequence: CATTGPLGSQYF. Written as DNA, the CDR3 is TGTGCCACTACGGGACCCCTGGGTTCGCAGTATTTT.

This clonotype was seen many times. The rearrangement uses TRBV14 and TRBJ2-6, with D perhaps TRBD1 (6 bases). CDR3 size: 17 residues. Between the trimmed V and J ends, which lost 4 bases and 0 bases, there was a span of 13 bases. Germline lookup yields CDR1 SGHDN and CDR2 FVKESK. The CDR3 bases are TGTGCCAGCAGCCCGACAGGATTAAGCTCTGGGGCCAACGTCCTGACTTTC. Protein product: CASSPTGLSSGANVLTF.

The V call is TRBV5-1, the J call TRBJ2-4, with D perhaps matching TRBD1 (6 bases). Trimming took 0 bases from V and 2 from J, leaving 9 bases between them. The CDR3 consists of 15 residues. CDR1 SGHRS and CDR2 YFSETQ come from the germline V gene. The CDR3 DNA reads as TGCGCCAGCAGCTTGGACAGGGTGACCAAAAACATTCAGTACTTC. Its translation is CASSLDRVTKNIQYF.

This clonotype has ten or more counts. The chain links TRBV7-9 to TRBJ2-1; D may be TRBD2 (5 bases). Germline V gives CDR1 SEHNR, CDR2 FQNEAQ (reference sequence). Trimming pared 3 bases from V and 9 bases from J, leaving 18 bases between. This CDR3 is built from 15 residues. In nucleotides, the CDR3 is TGTGCCAGCAGCTTTGCCTACCAACGGGGTACTGAGCAGTTCTTC. Its protein product is CASSFAYQRGTEQFF. Full variable domain (outside the CDR3, taken from reference TRBV7-9 and TRBJ2-1): DTGVSQNPRHKITKRGQNVTFRCDPISEHNRLYWYRQTLGQGPEFLTYFQNEAQLEKSRLLSDRFSAERPKGSFSTLEIQRTEQGDSAMYLCASSFAYQRGTEQFFGPGTRLTVL.

There are many counts of this clonotype. The genes are TRBV5-1 and TRBJ2-1; D tentatively fits TRBD1 or TRBD2 (5 bases each). Germline CDR1 is SGHRS and CDR2 is YFSETQ. CDR3 size: 17 residues. The V end lost 2 bases, the J end lost 5 bases, and 20 bases lay between the germline ends. The CDR3 sequence: CASSLDTGTQTHNEQFF. In nucleotides, the CDR3 is TGCGCCAGCAGCTTAGACACCGGGACCCAAACACACAATGAGCAGTTCTTC.

This clonotype appeared many times. The chain carries TRBV20-1 and TRBJ1-6, with D tentatively TRBD1 (5 bases). Germline CDR1 and CDR2: DFQATT and SNEGSKA (reference sequence). The CDR3 runs 13 residues. V was shortened by 4 bases and J by 9 bases, with 13 bases between the two germline ends. This CDR3 reads CSAKGPAGSPLHF. In DNA, the CDR3 is TGCAGTGCTAAGGGACCTGCAGGTTCACCCCTCCACTTT.

This clonotype was seen more than once but under ten times. The chain uses TRBV28 and TRBJ2-7; 7 bases match TRBD1. Trimming at V came to 6 bases and at J to 0 bases, leaving 8 bases not matched to a gene. The length of the CDR3 is 15 residues. Germline V gene sequence: CDR1 MDHEN, CDR2 SYDVKM. The CDR3 bases are TGTGCCAGCAGCCCGCTACAGGGGACCTCCTACGAGCAGTACTTC. Protein sequence: CASSPLQGTSYEQYF.

This clonotype was recorded at least ten times. V is TRBV20-1 and J is TRBJ2-3; 9 nucleotides align to TRBD1. The CDR3 sequence is 14 residues long. V dropped 5 bases and J dropped 4; count of bases not matched to a gene: 7. The germline V gene has CDR1 DFQATT and CDR2 SNEGSKA (reference sequence). Here the CDR3 DNA reads TGCAGTGCTTCGGACAGGGGAGGAGCAGATACGCAGTATTTT. Its protein product is CSASDRGGADTQYF.

In this sample, this clonotype turned up many times. The rearrangement uses TRBV20-1 and TRBJ2-3; D uncertain. Germline V lookup: CDR1 DFQATT, CDR2 SNEGSKA (reference sequence). Between the trimmed V and J ends, which lost 0 bases and 3 bases, there was a span of 10 bases. The CDR3 is 14 residues long. The DNA of the CDR3 is TGCAGTGCTAGAGACCCGCTGGGAACAGATACGCAGTATTTT. Translating gives CSARDPLGTDTQYF.

This clonotype has at least ten counts. The rearrangement uses TRBV7-2 and TRBJ2-3; the match to TRBD2 covers 7 bases. CDR1 and CDR2 (germline): SGHTA, FQGNSA. V trimming: 1 base; J trimming: 0 bases; junction bases outside the gene matches: 4. The CDR3 covers 16 residues. CDR3 in DNA: TGTGCCAGCAGCTTAGGGGGAGGGGCTAGCACAGATACGCAGTATTTT. This codes for CASSLGGGASTDTQYF.